This TCR gamma chain comes out of a study of Vδ1+ human thymocytes. Extracted RNA was reverse transcribed into cDNA. CDR3 amplicons came from multiplex PCR with pooled V-gene forward and constant-region reverse primers. TCRdb re-processed the multiplex PCR reads using CATT. The sample lists approximately 40,000 gamma-chain clones; 20% were seen once. Study-level results: Roughly 22% of thymic delta-chain sequences were Vdelta2, with few Vdelta3, unlike blood Vdelta1+ controls. In the thymus, TRG and TRD repertoires looked highly polyclonal with Gaussian CDR3 lengths.

For this clone: Its antigen remains unidentified. Other DNA sequences of this sample code for an identical CDR3.

The sorted cells were CD3+ Vdelta1+ Vdelta2- thymocytes from alphabeta-depleted thymus. Purity of the sorted Vdelta1+ thymocytes ranged from roughly 98% to 99.6%. From germline, CDR1 is VTNTFY and CDR2 YDVSTARD (reference sequence). The CDR3 loop spans 13 amino acids. Unmatched junction bases numbered 4, after V lost 5 bases and J lost 0 bases. Sequencing input: Vdelta1+ gamma-delta thymocytes from the thymus. Specified subset: FACS-sorted CD3+ TCRalphabeta- TCRVdelta1+ TCRVdelta2- thymocytes. The chain is built from TRGV3 and TRGJ1 or TRGJ2. The sequence was collected from a girl under two years old who had congenital heart surgery. The CDR3 reads CATWASNYYKKLF. DNA of the CDR3: TGTGCCACCTGGGCGTCGAATTATTATAAGAAACTCTTT.